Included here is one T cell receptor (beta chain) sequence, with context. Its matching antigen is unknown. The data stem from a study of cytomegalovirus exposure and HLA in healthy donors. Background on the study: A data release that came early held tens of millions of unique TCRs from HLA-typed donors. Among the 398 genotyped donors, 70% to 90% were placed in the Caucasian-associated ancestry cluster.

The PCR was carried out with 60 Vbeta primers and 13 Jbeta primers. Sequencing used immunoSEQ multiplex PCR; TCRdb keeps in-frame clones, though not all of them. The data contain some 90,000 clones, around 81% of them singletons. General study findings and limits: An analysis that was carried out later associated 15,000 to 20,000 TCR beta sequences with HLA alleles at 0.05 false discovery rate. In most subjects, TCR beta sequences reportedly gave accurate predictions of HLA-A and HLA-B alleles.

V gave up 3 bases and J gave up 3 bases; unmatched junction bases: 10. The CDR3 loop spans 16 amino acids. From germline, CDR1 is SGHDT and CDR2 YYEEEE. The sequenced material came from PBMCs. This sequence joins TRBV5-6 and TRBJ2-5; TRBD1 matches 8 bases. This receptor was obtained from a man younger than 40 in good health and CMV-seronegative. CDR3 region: CASSSRGQDLKETQYF. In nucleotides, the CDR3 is TGTGCCAGCAGCTCGAGGGGACAGGACCTTAAAGAGACCCAGTACTTC. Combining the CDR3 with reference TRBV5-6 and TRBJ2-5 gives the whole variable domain DAGVTQSPTHLIKTRGQQVTLRCSPKSGHDTVSWYQQALGQGPQFIFQYYEEEERQRGNFPDRFSGHQFPNYSSELNVNALLLGDSALYLCASSSRGQDLKETQYFGPGTRLLVL.